The T cell receptor (beta chain) under discussion was sequenced for a study of blood T cell repertoires in COVID-19. At the level of the study: T cells, B-cell-depleted T cells, or PBMCs provided the cDNA or gDNA that served as material.

The table lists this clone with a count of one. The table came from immunoSEQ multiplex PCR; TCRdb's copy has only in-frame clones and leaves some out. The sample has around 250,000 clones, 75% to 90% seen once. Allocation to cohorts depended on clinical history reported by the participants. Germline CDR1 and CDR2: MDHEN and SYDVKM. The CDR3 totals 17 residues. V shed 10 bases and J shed 6 bases, with 30 bases lying between them. The chain employs TRBV28 and TRBJ1-2; possibly TRBD1 for D (6 bases). This TCR was recovered from a woman aged 45-65 years who had recovered from COVID-19. The sequenced material came from PBMCs or T cells enriched from blood (not recorded which). CDR3 nucleotides: TGTGCCATCGTACCCCTCGGGGCGCAGGGGACATTACATGGCTACACCTTC. Protein sequence: CAIVPLGAQGTLHGYTF.